These 29 T cell receptor beta chains originate from one sample sequenced in a study of shared clonotypes between healthy human individuals. Sequenced by immunoSEQ multiplex PCR; TCRdb stores in-frame clones only, minus some. This sample yields 400,000 to 600,000 clones, of which roughly 79% are seen a single time; approximately 13% belongs to the top ten. Source material: PBMCs. These receptors all come from a woman between 40 and 50 years old in good health. Some clones in this sample may be carry-over from other donors' samples.

This clone has a single count. The V gene is TRBV11-2, the J gene TRBJ2-5, with D perhaps TRBD2 (6 bases). This CDR3 contains 15 residues. Trimming took 2 bases from V and 4 from J, leaving 14 bases between them. Germline CDR1 SGHAT, CDR2 FQNNGV. The CDR3 spells CASSLSGLVSETQYF. The CDR3 DNA reads TGTGCCAGCAGCTTATCGGGACTTGTTTCAGAGACCCAGTACTTC.

The V gene is TRBV20-1, the J gene TRBJ1-1; D gene unclear. Germline V gives CDR1 DFQATT, CDR2 SNEGSKA (reference sequence). Trimming took 6 bases from V and 5 from J, leaving 10 bases between them. The CDR3 is made up of 11 amino acids. CDR3: CSASYQTEAFF. DNA of the CDR3: TGCAGTGCCAGCTACCAAACTGAAGCTTTCTTT.

A note on this clone: Germline and junction disagree at one end, which may indicate a read error. The CDR3 sequence: CASSQAGGDKEQFF. Written as DNA, the CDR3 is TGCGCCAGCAGCCAAGCCGGGGGGGACAAAGAGCAGTTCTTC. J is TRBJ2-1 and V is TRBV4-1; 8 nucleotides align to TRBD2. The CDR3 is made up of 14 amino acids. CDR1 is MGHRA and CDR2 is YSYEKL in the germline V gene.

Remarks on this clone: At one of its ends the junction is not consistent with the germline gene, which may arise from a read error. The sample has other DNA sequences that encode this CDR3 too. This chain joins TRBV7-9 and TRBJ2-7; D is perhaps TRBD1 or TRBD2 (5 bases each). The germline V gene encodes CDR1 SEHNR and CDR2 FQNEAQ (reference sequence). The CDR3 runs to 12 residues. The CDR3 DNA reads TGTGCCAGCAGCCAATGGGGACGCGAGCAGTATTTC. It specifies CASSQWGREQYF.

The chain has TRBV6-6 and TRBJ2-5; D call uncertain. This CDR3 is 14 amino acids long. The V end lost 6 bases, the J end lost 2 bases, and 13 bases lay between the germline ends. From germline, CDR1 is MNHNY and CDR2 SVGAGI (reference sequence). CDR3 region: CASSSVQKQETQYF. The CDR3 region has the DNA TGTGCCAGCAGCTCAGTTCAGAAACAAGAGACCCAGTACTTC.

To note about this clone: Other DNA sequences of this sample code for an identical CDR3. The V and J genes are TRBV20-1 and TRBJ2-3; D remains unclear. This CDR3 contains 10 residues. V lost 4 bases, J lost 3 bases, and 2 bases lay in between. Germline CDR1 reads DFQATT; CDR2 reads SNEGSKA (reference sequence). CDR3 coding DNA: TGCAGTGCTACGACAGATACGCAGTATTTT. Protein sequence: CSATTDTQYF.

The V and J genes are TRBV27 and TRBJ2-3; unclear D gene. The CDR3 extends over 15 amino acids. In germline, CDR1 is MNHEY, CDR2 SMNVEV (reference sequence). V lost 2 bases and J 0 bases, leaving 9 bases between the germline ends. The CDR3 sequence is CASSLLYHSTDTQYF. The CDR3 DNA sequence: TGTGCCAGCAGTTTACTATATCATAGCACAGATACGCAGTATTTT.

The gene calls are TRBV2 and TRBJ1-2, with D tentatively TRBD1 (5 bases). The CDR3 sequence is 16 residues long. The V and J ends lost 3 bases and 7 bases respectively, with 21 bases between them. Per the germline V gene, CDR1 is SNHLY and CDR2 is FYNNEI. DNA of the CDR3: TGTGCCAGCAGTGAGACGGGGAGCGGGGCCCAGGCTGGCTACACCTTC. Protein sequence: CASSETGSGAQAGYTF.

The rearrangement links TRBV7-2 to TRBJ1-4; D ambiguous. Germline V gene lookup returns CDR1 SGHTA and CDR2 FQGNSA. This CDR3 has 15 amino acids. V lost 6 bases to trimming and J lost 4 bases, with 15 bases between them. Written as DNA, the CDR3 is TGTGCCAGCAGGGAAACCGGAGAGATTAATGAAAAACTGTTTTTT. This encodes CASRETGEINEKLFF.

The chain combines TRBV30 with TRBJ2-3, with TRBD2 as a possible D gene (5 bases). V dropped 5 bases and J dropped 3 bases, with 12 bases sitting between them. This CDR3 comprises 13 residues. Germline CDR1 and CDR2: GTSNPN and SVGIG (reference sequence). For the CDR3, the DNA is TGTGCCTGGTCACCGGGGATTACAGATACGCAGTATTTT. Protein product: CAWSPGITDTQYF.

The genes are TRBV13 and TRBJ1-4, with a tentative D call TRBD1 (6 bases). CDR1 and CDR2 (germline): PRHDT, FYEKMQ (reference sequence). Between the trimmed V and J ends, which lost 2 bases and 10 bases, there was a span of 8 bases. This CDR3 region has 12 residues. The CDR3 region is CASSLLGGKLFF. CDR3 nucleotides: TGTGCCAGCAGCTTACTAGGGGGAAAACTGTTTTTT. The full variable domain, with the rest looked up from reference TRBV13 and TRBJ1-4, is AAGVIQSPRHLIKEKRETATLKCYPIPRHDTVYWYQQGPGQDPQFLISFYEKMQSDKGSIPDRFSAQQFSDYHSELNMSSLELGDSALYFCASSLLGGKLFFGSGTQLSVL.

This chain links TRBV19 with TRBJ2-2; D could derive from TRBD1 or TRBD2 (7 bases each). Germline V gives CDR1 LNHDA, CDR2 SQIVND (reference sequence). The CDR3 is 15 amino acids. Trimming took off 9 bases at V and 5 bases at J, with 19 bases between the two ends. CDR3 nucleotide sequence: TGTGCCAGCCGCCGAGGGAGGGGGCTGACCGGGGAGCTGTTTTTT. Its protein product is CASRRGRGLTGELFF.

The chain couples TRBV19 to TRBJ1-2; 9 bases line up with TRBD1. With V trimmed by 9 bases and J by 6 bases, 8 bases remained unmatched. CDR1 and CDR2 (germline): LNHDA, SQIVND (reference sequence). The CDR3 totals 13 residues. CDR3 nucleotides: TGTGCCAGCCGCTTACAGGGGGCGGATGGCTACACCTTC. Encoded protein: CASRLQGADGYTF.

This clone was found once. The chain is built from TRBV6-5 and TRBJ2-1; D may be TRBD1 (6 bases). The CDR3 loop spans 15 amino acids. Germline V gene data show CDR1 as MNHEY and CDR2 as SVGAGI. V dropped 2 bases and J dropped 4 bases, with 12 bases sitting between them. The CDR3 DNA sequence: TGTGCCAGCAGTTACGATGCCAGGGGATACAATGAGCAGTTCTTC. The encoded protein is CASSYDARGYNEQFF.

This clone was counted a few times. This chain connects TRBV28 to TRBJ1-2, with D hard to call. The V end lost 3 bases, the J end lost 7 bases, and 12 bases lay between the germline ends. The CDR3 spans 13 residues. The germline V gene has CDR1 MDHEN and CDR2 SYDVKM. The CDR3 nucleotides are TGTGCCAGCAGTTTTGAGGCAGGCTCTGGCTACACCTTC. Encoded protein: CASSFEAGSGYTF.

With regard to this clone: This sequence may be a read error, since a much larger clone differs from it by one base. The chain has TRBV5-4 and TRBJ2-5, with a weak D call TRBD1 (6 bases). Germline loops: CDR1 SGHNT, CDR2 YYREEE (reference sequence). The CDR3 has 14 residues. The CDR3 sequence: CASSPDGQKETQHF. Written as DNA, the CDR3 is TGTGCCAGCAGCCCGGATGGACAGAAAGAGACCCAGCACTTC.

The chain has TRBV5-4 and TRBJ2-7, with D uncertain. The CDR3 spans 13 residues. CDR1 is SGHNT and CDR2 is YYREEE in the germline V gene (reference sequence). The V end lost 4 bases, the J end lost 4 bases, and 12 bases lay between the germline ends. Here the CDR3 reads CASSQTDGYEQYF. DNA of the CDR3: TGTGCCAGCAGCCAAACGGACGGGTACGAGCAGTACTTC.

The genes are TRBV5-8 and TRBJ2-1; a possible D gene is TRBD2 (7 bases). The ends were cut back, 4 bases at V and 5 bases at J, with 16 bases in the middle. CDR1 and CDR2 (germline): SGHTS, YDEGEE. The CDR3 has 15 residues. In nucleotides, the CDR3 is TGTGCCAGCAGCGGGGGGGACATTCCCAACAATGAGCAGTTCTTC. Encoded protein: CASSGGDIPNNEQFF.

The rearrangement links TRBV19 to TRBJ2-2; TRBD2 might be the D (6 bases). Trimming left V 7 bases short and J 5 bases short, with 20 bases between. This CDR3 has 16 residues. CDR1 and CDR2 (germline): LNHDA, SQIVND (reference sequence). In DNA, the CDR3 is TGTGCCAGTAAACCCACCTTGCGGAGGGTAACCGGGGAGCTGTTTTTT. Amino acids: CASKPTLRRVTGELFF.

A note on this clone: A far larger clone is one base from this, pointing to a likely read error. The sample contains more than one DNA sequence encoding this CDR3. The gene calls are TRBV25-1 and TRBJ1-4, with 8 bases lining up with TRBD1. There are 15 residues in the CDR3. Unmatched junction bases numbered 5, after V lost 3 bases and J lost 5 bases. Germline CDR1 is MGHDK and CDR2 is SYGVNS. CDR3 in amino acids: CASSEYTGGNEKLFF. The CDR3 nucleotides are TGTGCCAGCAGTGAGTATACAGGGGGAAATGAAAAACTGTTTTTT.

This clone was detected only once. J is TRBJ2-7 and V is TRBV5-1, with D possibly matching TRBD2 (6 bases). V lost 4 bases and J lost 3, with 17 bases in between. The CDR3 is 15 amino acids. Germline V CDR1 and CDR2: SGHRS, YFSETQ. The CDR3 is CASSSQGTGNYEQYF. The CDR3 nucleotides read TGCGCCAGCAGCAGTCAAGGGACTGGGAACTACGAGCAGTACTTC. Looking up the rest from reference TRBV5-1 and TRBJ2-7 gives the full variable domain: KAGVTQTPRYLIKTRGQQVTLSCSPISGHRSVSWYQQTPGQGLQFLFEYFSETQRNKGNFPGRFSGRQFSNSRSEMNVSTLELGDSALYLCASSSQGTGNYEQYFGPGTRLTVT.

The genes are TRBV5-4 and TRBJ1-2; no clear D. The CDR3 sequence is 15 residues long. V lost 0 bases, J lost 1 base, and 10 bases lay in between. Germline CDR1 SGHNT, CDR2 YYREEE (reference sequence). This chain's CDR3 is CASSLVPEYNYGYTF. Written as DNA, the CDR3 is TGTGCCAGCAGCTTGGTCCCAGAATATAACTATGGCTACACCTTC.

This chain joins TRBV27 and TRBJ2-1; D is unclear. The V end lost 4 bases, the J end lost 0 bases, and 13 bases lay between the germline ends. In germline, CDR1 is MNHEY, CDR2 SMNVEV (reference sequence). This CDR3 contains 16 residues. The chain's CDR3 is CASSSPAGRSYNEQFF. DNA of the CDR3: TGTGCCAGCAGTTCTCCGGCTGGACGCTCCTACAATGAGCAGTTCTTC.

This chain connects TRBV21-1 to TRBJ2-7; the listed D gene, TRBD2, was not tested against the DNA. TRBV21-1 is a recognized pseudogene. The CDR3 totals 15 residues. The CDR3 nucleotides read TGTGCCAGCAGCAAAGCGGAGACTAGGATCCGCGAGCAGTACTTC. It encodes CASSKAETRIREQYF.

The chain links TRBV19 to TRBJ2-1, with 9 bases aligning to TRBD1. The CDR3 has 15 amino acids. Trimming cost V 2 bases and J 8 bases; bases outside gene matches: 7. CDR1 is LNHDA, CDR2 SQIVND, per germline (reference sequence). Here the CDR3 DNA reads TGTGCCAGTAGTATATGGGGACAGGGTGTTGATGAGCAGTTCTTC. Its translation is CASSIWGQGVDEQFF.

The chain combines TRBV6-5 with TRBJ2-3; a weak D match, TRBD1 (5 bases). Germline CDR1 reads MNHEY; CDR2 reads SVGAGI. The CDR3 loop spans 15 amino acids. Between the trimmed V and J ends, which lost 2 bases and 2 bases, there was a span of 11 bases. This CDR3 is CASSYRQPTTDTQYF. For the CDR3, the DNA is TGTGCCAGCAGTTACAGACAGCCAACCACAGATACGCAGTATTTT.

The V gene is TRBV18, the J gene TRBJ2-3; D remains unclear. CDR3 length: 14 amino acids. Germline loops: CDR1 KGHSH, CDR2 LQKENI. V dropped 6 bases and J dropped 6 bases, with 16 bases sitting between them. DNA of the CDR3: TGTGCCAGCTCGCCTCCTGTAGGGATGGATACGCAGTATTTT. Translation: CASSPPVGMDTQYF.

The J gene is TRBJ2-7, the V gene TRBV7-3, with D unresolved. The V and J ends lost 0 bases and 7 bases respectively, with 7 bases between them. Looked up from germline, CDR1 is SGHTA and CDR2 is FQGTGA. This CDR3 spans 12 amino acids. CDR3 residues: CASSLTETEQYF. In DNA, the CDR3 is TGTGCCAGCAGCTTAACGGAGACAGAGCAGTACTTC. Full variable domain (outside the CDR3, taken from reference TRBV7-3 and TRBJ2-7): GAGVSQTPSNKVTEKGKYVELRCDPISGHTALYWYRQSLGQGPEFLIYFQGTGAADDSGLPNDRFFAVRPEGSVSTLKIQRTERGDSAVYLCASSLTETEQYFGPGTRLTVT.

The gene calls are TRBV7-2 and TRBJ2-2, with D perhaps matching TRBD2 (5 bases). The length of the CDR3 is 17 residues. The V and J ends lost 1 base and 1 base respectively, with 13 bases between them. Germline lookup yields CDR1 SGHTA and CDR2 FQGNSA. This CDR3 is CASSLDPSTLNTGELFF. CDR3 sequence (DNA): TGTGCCAGCAGCTTAGACCCTAGCACGTTGAACACCGGGGAGCTGTTTTTT. The variable domain in full, completed from reference TRBV7-2 and TRBJ2-2, reads GAGVSQSPSNKVTEKGKDVELRCDPISGHTALYWYRQSLGQGLEFLIYFQGNSAPDKSGLPSDRFSAERTGGSVSTLTIQRTQQEDSAVYLCASSLDPSTLNTGELFFGEGSRLTVL.